The 23 T cell receptor beta chains reported below all come from one sample, sequenced in a study of Graves' ophthalmopathy and Graves' hyperthyroidism. RNA transcripts served as template for amplifying TCR beta CDR3 sequences. HTBI primers were employed in first-round RT-PCR, then a second-round multiplex PCR followed. One entry per CDR3 protein, called by TCRdb with MiXCR from the multiplex PCR reads. In the table there are some 1.1 million distinct CDR3 sequences, less than 45% of which are singletons. The sample comprised peripheral blood or thyroid tissue (not recorded which). Source of these receptors: an adult man with Graves' hyperthyroidism.

The chain links TRBV29-1 to TRBJ1-2, with a weak D call TRBD1 (5 bases). CDR3 size: 11 residues. Per germline, CDR1 SQVTM and CDR2 ANQGSEA. V was cut by 8 bases and J by 0 bases, with 7 bases left in between. CDR3 region: CSLTANYGYTF. The CDR3 coding sequence is TGCAGCTTGACAGCTAACTATGGCTACACCTTC.

About this clonotype itself: Lacking the conserved final phenylalanine or tryptophan, this CDR3 likely reflects a read error. The rearrangement joins TRBV10-1 to TRBJ1-1, with D possibly matching TRBD1 (5 bases). V was cut by 4 bases and J by 4 bases, with 10 bases left in between. The CDR3 contains 13 residues. The V gene's germline CDR1 is WNHNN and CDR2 SYGVQD (reference sequence). The CDR3 region is CASSASGTTEAFL. The DNA for the CDR3 is TGCGCCAGCAGTGCTTCTGGGACCACTGAAGCTTTCTTA.

The table lists this clonotype with many counts. The chain recombines TRBV12-3 or TRBV12-4 with TRBJ1-6; D gene unclear. The CDR3 spans 13 residues. V was trimmed by 5 bases and J by 9 bases, leaving 11 bases between them. The CDR3 spells CASSRGRVSPLHF. The CDR3 bases are TGTGCCAGCAGTCGCGGACGTGTTTCACCCCTCCACTTT.

Many counts were recorded for this clonotype. The rearrangement uses TRBV24-1 and TRBJ2-5, with 10 bases identical to TRBD1. Germline V gives CDR1 KGHDR, CDR2 SFDVKD. Trimming removed 3 bases from V and 5 bases from J; junction bases left unmatched: 11. The CDR3 is made up of 17 amino acids. The chain's CDR3 is CATSDTSGTGVKETQYF. The CDR3 DNA is TGTGCCACCAGTGATACGTCCGGGACAGGGGTAAAGGAGACCCAGTACTTC.

This clonotype was observed at least ten times. The CDR3 bases are TGTGCCAGCAGCGTAGTCGCAACCTTGAGCGAGCAGTACTTC. Protein sequence: CASSVVATLSEQYF. The chain carries TRBV9 and TRBJ2-7; D gene unclear. This CDR3 contains 14 residues. Trimming stripped 0 bases from V and 6 bases from J, with 13 bases between. Per germline, CDR1 SGDLS and CDR2 YYNGEE.

V gene TRBV9 combines with J gene TRBJ1-6, with 9 bases matching TRBD1. CDR3 size: 16 residues. The germline gives CDR1 SGDLS, CDR2 YYNGEE. The V segment lost 4 bases and the J segment 10 bases; nucleotides outside the gene matches: 12. CDR3 nucleotides: TGTGCCAGCAGCTCACAGGGGGCGCCGGGTGGATCACCCCTCCACTTT. Amino acid sequence: CASSSQGAPGGSPLHF.

The V and J genes are TRBV20-1 and TRBJ2-2, with 12 bases identical to TRBD2. V trimming: 6 bases; J trimming: 7 bases; junction bases outside the gene matches: 12. CDR1 and CDR2 from the germline V gene are DFQATT and SNEGSKA (reference sequence). The CDR3 runs to 16 residues. CDR3 loop: CSARITSGGQGGELFF. CDR3 nucleotide sequence: TGCAGTGCCAGAATCACTAGCGGGGGGCAGGGCGGGGAGCTGTTTTTT.

Many counts were recorded for this clonotype. The chain couples TRBV25-1 to TRBJ2-3, with 9 bases that match TRBD1. CDR3 length equals 15 residues. Per germline, CDR1 MGHDK and CDR2 SYGVNS. With 2 bases clipped from V and 4 bases from J, the junction kept 4 bases outside the gene matches. CDR3 DNA: TGTGCCAGCAGTGAAGAGTGGACAGGGGCAGATACGCAGTATTTT. This gives the protein CASSEEWTGADTQYF.

In this sample, this clonotype turned up a few times. This may come from a read error, since a much larger clone is one base off. CDR3 nucleotide sequence: TGTGCCAGCAGCTTAGGCGCGGGGGGCGAAGAGGCCCAGTACTTC. This translates into CASSLGAGGEEAQYF. The chain combines TRBV7-8 with TRBJ2-5; 8 positions match TRBD2. This CDR3 is built from 15 residues. The germline CDR1 and CDR2 sequences are SGHVS and FQNEAQ.

This clonotype was seen more than once but under ten times. A read error is likely here: a far larger clone is one base away. The gene calls are TRBV11-2 and TRBJ2-7; D is uncertain. The ends were cut back, 0 bases at V and 2 bases at J, with 2 bases in the middle. Germline V CDR1 and CDR2: SGHAT, FQNNGV. This CDR3 is 12 amino acids long. The CDR3 DNA reads TGTGCCAGCAGCTTAGAGACCTACGAGCAGTACTTC. Translation gives CASSLETYEQYF.

This sequence joins TRBV7-9 and TRBJ2-2; D remains unclear. This CDR3 contains 15 residues. Trimming shortened V by 2 bases and J by 3 bases, and 10 bases separated the two germline ends. Germline V lookup: CDR1 SEHNR, CDR2 FQNEAQ (reference sequence). CDR3 sequence reads: CASSLWRRDTGELFF. As DNA, the CDR3 is TGTGCCAGCAGCTTATGGAGAAGGGACACCGGGGAGCTGTTTTTT.

Remarks on this clonotype: A single base separates this from a much larger clone, so it may be a read error. The chain has TRBV7-2 and TRBJ2-5; 8 bases are shared with TRBD2. CDR3 length equals 15 residues. Germline V CDR1 and CDR2: SGHTA, FQGNSA. Trimming cost V 0 bases and J 10 bases; bases outside gene matches: 10. CDR3 in amino acids: CASSLASGSGGIQYF. CDR3 coding DNA: TGTGCCAGCAGCTTAGCCTCCGGGTCGGGGGGGATCCAGTACTTC.

Of note for this clonotype: This is likely a read error, given that the CDR3 carries no conserved phenylalanine or tryptophan at its end. The chain employs TRBV25-1 and TRBJ1-6, with 8 bases identical to TRBD1. The CDR3 consists of 15 residues. From germline, CDR1 is MGHDK and CDR2 SYGVNS. Trimming took 8 bases from V and 10 from J; bases not matched to a gene: 13. CDR3 sequence: CASVTTGTGGSPLHV. The CDR3 bases are TGTGCCAGCGTTACGACCGGGACAGGCGGATCACCCCTCCACGTT.

This clonotype has a handful of counts. The genes are TRBV30 and TRBJ1-2; D ambiguous. Trimming stripped 5 bases from V and 4 bases from J, with 8 bases between. Per germline, CDR1 GTSNPN and CDR2 SVGIG (reference sequence). The CDR3 length is 11 residues. As DNA, the CDR3 is TGTGCCTGGGGACGGACCTATGGCTACACCTTC. Residues: CAWGRTYGYTF. The variable domain in full, with the rest retrieved from reference TRBV30 and TRBJ1-2, is SQTIHQWPATLVQPVGSPLSLECTVEGTSNPNLYWYRQAAGRGLQLLFYSVGIGQISSEVPQNLSASRPQDRQFILSSKKLLLSDSGFYLCAWGRTYGYTFGSGTRLTVV.

This clonotype appeared many times. This chain uses TRBV5-1 with TRBJ2-5, with TRBD2 matching 8 bases. This CDR3 spans 18 amino acids. V dropped 0 bases and J dropped 1; count of bases not matched to a gene: 11. CDR1 and CDR2 (germline): SGHRS, YFSETQ. The CDR3 reads CASSLGPRTSRSQETQYF. CDR3 DNA: TGCGCCAGCAGCTTGGGCCCCCGGACTAGCAGAAGCCAAGAGACCCAGTACTTC. The whole variable domain, remainder taken from reference TRBV5-1 and TRBJ2-5, is KAGVTQTPRYLIKTRGQQVTLSCSPISGHRSVSWYQQTPGQGLQFLFEYFSETQRNKGNFPGRFSGRQFSNSRSEMNVSTLELGDSALYLCASSLGPRTSRSQETQYFGPGTRLLVL.

This clonotype was seen ten or more times. The chain has TRBV10-3 and TRBJ1-1; a weak D match, TRBD1 (6 bases). V lost 2 bases and J 4 bases, leaving 23 bases between the germline ends. This CDR3 spans 18 amino acids. Germline lookup yields CDR1 ENHRY and CDR2 SYGVKD. CDR3 in DNA: TGTGCCATCAGTGAGCAGGATGCAGGGGTTGAGAAGGGCACTGAAGCTTTCTTT. This encodes CAISEQDAGVEKGTEAFF.

The chain employs TRBV19 and TRBJ2-6; tentatively, D is TRBD2 (6 bases). Trimming took off 3 bases at V and 9 bases at J, with 9 bases between the two ends. This CDR3 is 13 amino acids long. CDR1 is LNHDA and CDR2 is SQIVND in the germline V gene (reference sequence). The CDR3 sequence is CASSIAGNNVLTF. The CDR3 region has the DNA TGTGCCAGTAGTATCGCGGGAAACAACGTCCTGACTTTC.

The chain has TRBV7-9 and TRBJ1-5; D is perhaps TRBD1 (5 bases). From germline, CDR1 is SEHNR and CDR2 FQNEAQ (reference sequence). The CDR3 has 18 residues. V was shortened by 4 bases and J by 5 bases, with 24 bases between the two germline ends. CDR3 nucleotides: TGTGCCAGCAGCTGGGGAGAAGGGACCGGCCTACCCCATCAGCCCCAGCATTTT. This gives the protein CASSWGEGTGLPHQPQHF.

J is TRBJ2-7 and V is TRBV20-1; 13 bases agree with TRBD2. The CDR3 extends over 15 amino acids. Germline assignment: CDR1 DFQATT and CDR2 SNEGSKA (reference sequence). V was pared by 3 bases and J by 6 bases, with 8 bases of the junction left unmatched. The CDR3 coding sequence is TGCAGTGCTAGCCGACTAGCGGGGGGCCCTAGCGAGCAGTACTTC. It translates to CSASRLAGGPSEQYF.

This clonotype was found many times. The V gene is TRBV9, the J gene TRBJ2-2, with D unclear. Deletions cut 5 bases from V and 7 bases from J, with 15 bases between. CDR3 length: 14 residues. The germline CDR1 and CDR2 sequences are SGDLS and YYNGEE. The CDR3 coding sequence is TGTGCCAGCAGACCGCCCCGTGGGGACGGGGAGCTGTTTTTT. This encodes CASRPPRGDGELFF.

This clonotype was counted at least ten times. CDR3 sequence (DNA): TGTGCCAGCAGCTCCGGACAGGCCGAGACCCAGTACTTC. Its protein is CASSSGQAETQYF. V is TRBV11-2 and J is TRBJ2-5; 7 bases align to TRBD1. The CDR3 contains 13 residues. CDR1 is SGHAT and CDR2 is FQNNGV in the germline V gene. Trimming cost V 4 bases and J 5 bases; bases outside gene matches: 4.

V gene TRBV24-1 combines with J gene TRBJ2-5; 8 bases are shared with TRBD2. The germline V gene has CDR1 KGHDR and CDR2 SFDVKD. This CDR3 has 11 amino acids. V lost 12 bases and J lost 5; bases outside the gene matches: 4. CDR3: CAAGGGETQYF. CDR3 coding DNA: TGTGCCGCGGGAGGTGGGGAGACCCAGTACTTC.

This clonotype was observed a handful of times. This chain uses TRBV5-5 with TRBJ2-2; TRBD2 might be the D (6 bases). V was shortened by 5 bases and J by 2 bases, with 10 bases between the two germline ends. The CDR3 sequence is 14 residues long. Germline CDR1 and CDR2: SGHKS and YYEKEE (reference sequence). The CDR3 region is CASRIAVNTGELFF. In DNA, the CDR3 is TGTGCCAGCAGAATAGCGGTAAACACCGGGGAGCTGTTTTTT.